These T cell receptor beta chains were read from a single sample in a study of vaccination and CD4 T cells after COVID-19. One entry per CDR3 protein results from TCRdb running MiXCR on the PCR reads. This table has 25,000 to 30,000 distinct CDR3 sequences, roughly 38% appearing once. The antigens for these receptors are not known. This specimen consisted of CD4+ T cells from blood, cultured in vitro, obtained about 7 months after SARS-CoV-2 vaccination. The receptors originated from a human donor who had recovered from COVID-19. CDR3s include the opening cysteine and the closing phenylalanine or tryptophan. Each record gives: J gene, D gene, V gene, clone size, CDR3 DNA, CDR3 protein. The D gene is left open where the match is weak. For some rows the clone size is stated as once, few or many, or as a class when expanded; others skip it.

>TRBJ2-5|-|TRBV6-1|-
TGTGCCACATCCACAGGGTCGGGACCGACCCAGTACTTC
CATSTGSGPTQYF
>TRBJ1-1|-|TRBV11-1|-
TGTGCCAGCAGCCCAGGAGACAGGCTGACCAACACTGAAGCTTTCTTT
CASSPGDRLTNTEAFF
>TRBJ2-2|-|TRBV20-1|few
TGCAGTGCTAGTTTTGGGCAGTTCACCGGGGAGCTGTTTTTT
CSASFGQFTGELFF
>TRBJ1-5|-|TRBV4-2|-
TGTGCCAGCAGCCAAGGCAAAACAGGGCTTAGCAATCAGCCCCAGCATTTT
CASSQGKTGLSNQPQHF
>TRBJ2-1|-|TRBV7-8|few
TGTGCCAGCATGTCAGGACTATCCTACAATGAGCAGTTCTTC
CASMSGLSYNEQFF
>TRBJ2-1|TRBD2|TRBV10-3|-
TGTGCCATCAGTGAGTCCTCTAGGACTAGCGCCCCCAGTGAGCAGTTCTTC
CAISESSRTSAPSEQFF
>TRBJ2-5|-|TRBV19|-
TGTGCCAGTAGTATTCAGGAGACCCAGTACTTC
CASSIQETQYF
>TRBJ2-1|-|TRBV20-1|-
TGCAGTGCTAGAAACAATGAGCAGTTCTTC
CSARNNEQFF
>TRBJ2-1|-|TRBV27|few
TGTGCCAGCAGTTTGCGGGGGCGCTACAATGAGCAGTTCTTC
CASSLRGRYNEQFF
>TRBJ1-6|TRBD1|TRBV20-1|-
TGCAGTGCTACCTTAGATGACAGGGTGCGTGGGTCACCCCTCCACTTT
CSATLDDRVRGSPLHF
>TRBJ2-7|-|TRBV18|-
TGTGCCAGCTCACCACATAGTCCTGGGAGTTTGGTGGACTACGAGCAGTACTTC
CASSPHSPGSLVDYEQYF
>TRBJ2-3|-|TRBV20-1|-
TGCAGTGCGCCCAGCCCGGGAGAAGACCCAGATACGCAGTATTTT
CSAPSPGEDPDTQYF
>TRBJ2-7|TRBD2|TRBV20-1|-
TGCAGTGCTAGGACTAGCGGGCGAGGCGGTTACGAGCAGTACTTC
CSARTSGRGGYEQYF
>TRBJ2-2|TRBD1|TRBV4-1|-
TGCGCCAGCAGCCGCCGGACAGGTTGGACCGGGGAGCTGTTTTTT
CASSRRTGWTGELFF
>TRBJ2-5|-|TRBV5-1|few
TGCGCCAGCACTACGTGGGACATGCAAGAGACCCAGTACTTC
CASTTWDMQETQYF
>TRBJ2-5|-|TRBV27|few
TGTGCCAGCGGAAGACCGACCCGGTCGGAGACCCAGTACTTC
CASGRPTRSETQYF
>TRBJ2-7|TRBD2|TRBV28|few
TGTGCCAGCAGTTTCGGGACTAGCTACGAGCAGTACTTC
CASSFGTSYEQYF
>TRBJ2-7|TRBD2|TRBV7-6|-
TGTGCCAGCAGCCACACTAGCGGGAGCGGGTACGAGCAGTACTTC
CASSHTSGSGYEQYF
>TRBJ2-7|-|TRBV18|few
TGTGCCAGCTCACCACAAGGGGCGGACGAGCAGTACTTC
CASSPQGADEQYF
>TRBJ2-7|-|TRBV6-5|-
TGTGCCAGCAGTTCCCAGGACCTACCGCCATACGAGCAGTACTTC
CASSSQDLPPYEQYF
>TRBJ1-2|-|TRBV7-2|few
TGTGCCAGCAGCGAATCGGGGAATGGCTACACCTTC
CASSESGNGYTF
>TRBJ2-7|TRBD2|TRBV7-2|few
TGTGCCAGCAGCTTAACCATCACTAGCGGGAGCTACGAGCAGTACTTC
CASSLTITSGSYEQYF
>TRBJ1-1|TRBD1|TRBV7-9|few
TGTGCCAGCAGCCGGGGACAGGTTACCGGGGGAGCTTTCTTT
CASSRGQVTGGAFF
>TRBJ2-7|-|TRBV28|-
TGTGCCAGCAGCCTAAGGGGGTACTACGAGCAGTACTTC
CASSLRGYYEQYF
>TRBJ1-5|TRBD1|TRBV20-1|few
TGCAGTGCCACCGGGACAGGGAACCAGCCCCAGCATTTT
CSATGTGNQPQHF
>TRBJ2-3|-|TRBV7-9|few
TGTGCCAGCAGCGGGGGGGATACGCAGTATTTT
CASSGGDTQYF
>TRBJ2-2|TRBD2|TRBV20-1|few
TGCAGTGCCCGACTAGCGGGAGGCACCGGGGAGCTGTTTTTT
CSARLAGGTGELFF
>TRBJ2-1|-|TRBV5-1|-
TGCGCCAGCAGAAAGCGACAACATGAGCAGTTCTTC
CASRKRQHEQFF
>TRBJ2-7|TRBD1|TRBV28|few
TGTGCCAGCAGTCCGACAGGGGGGATGTTTAGGACTAGACCCTACGAGCAGTACTTC
CASSPTGGMFRTRPYEQYF
>TRBJ1-1|-|TRBV5-1|once
TGCGCCAGCAGCCCACAGACACCGGAGAACACTGAAGCTTTCTTT
CASSPQTPENTEAFF
>TRBJ2-2|-|TRBV20-1|few
TGCAGTGCTAGAGAGCAGGGTAACGGGGAGCTGTTTTTT
CSAREQGNGELFF
>TRBJ1-2|-|TRBV16|-
TGTGCCAGCAGCCAAGGCCGGTCAGGTGTTAGTGGCTACACCTTC
CASSQGRSGVSGYTF
>TRBJ1-2|-|TRBV20-1|few
TGCAGTGCTAGAACGGGGGATGGCTATGGCTACACCTTC
CSARTGDGYGYTF
>TRBJ1-1|-|TRBV19|-
TGTGCCAGTAGTATAGTCTCGTTGGACACTGAAGCTTTCTTT
CASSIVSLDTEAFF
>TRBJ1-1|-|TRBV29-1|-
TGCAGCGTTGATCAGGGTTCGGTCGGACGCCGGGAAGCTTTCTTT
CSVDQGSVGRREAFF
>TRBJ2-1|-|TRBV7-9|few
TGTGCCAGCAGCTTAGGGGAGGTCGGGAGTAGGCGGGAGCAGTTCTTC
CASSLGEVGSRREQFF
>TRBJ1-5|-|TRBV19|-
TGTGCCAGTAGTACGCAACGAAATCAGCCCCAGCATTTT
CASSTQRNQPQHF
>TRBJ1-2|-|TRBV25-1|few
TGTGCCAGCAGTGACCCCGGACGGAGCTATGGCTACACCTTC
CASSDPGRSYGYTF
>TRBJ1-5|-|TRBV20-1|-
TGCAGTGCTAGAGTGGTAGAGCGGGGCGATCAGCCCCAGCATTTT
CSARVVERGDQPQHF
>TRBJ2-2|TRBD1|TRBV2|-
TGTGCCAGCACCAGTGGCAGGGGGTCCGGGGAGCTGTTTTTT
CASTSGRGSGELFF
>TRBJ2-5|-|TRBV20-1|-
TGCAGTGCTAGAGCAGGGGCTATAGCAGAGACCCAGTACTTC
CSARAGAIAETQYF
>TRBJ2-7|-|TRBV19|-
TGTGCCAGTAGTATGGGCAGAGCCTACGAGCAGTACTTC
CASSMGRAYEQYF
>TRBJ2-5|TRBD2|TRBV20-1|few
TGCAGTGCCCCAGCGGGAGGTAGGGAGACCCAGTACTTC
CSAPAGGRETQYF
>TRBJ2-1|TRBD2|TRBV24-1|-
TGTGCCACCAGTGATGCGGGAGACCTATCCTACAATGAGCAGTTCTTC
CATSDAGDLSYNEQFF
>TRBJ1-1|TRBD1|TRBV7-9|few
TGTGCCAGCAGCTTAGACAGGGGACGCTTGAACACTGAAGCTTTCTTT
CASSLDRGRLNTEAFF
>TRBJ1-5|-|TRBV24-1|few
TGTGCCACCAGTGATTTCGGCGATCAGCCCCAGCATTTT
CATSDFGDQPQHF
>TRBJ2-3|-|TRBV19|few
TGTGCCAGTAATATGATGGGAGGCTTCGATACGCAGTATTTT
CASNMMGGFDTQYF
>TRBJ2-1|-|TRBV11-2|-
TGTGCCAGCAGCTTAGTACGGAAGGGGGGGGAGCAGTTCTTC
CASSLVRKGGEQFF
>TRBJ2-1|-|TRBV12-3/TRBV12-4|-
TGTGCCAGCAGTTTAGTGGGGCTGGATGAGCAGTTCTTC
CASSLVGLDEQFF
>TRBJ2-5|TRBD2|TRBV20-1|few
TGCAGTGCTAGAGGTCCTCCTACTAGCGGGAGAATCGAGACCCAGTACTTC
CSARGPPTSGRIETQYF
>TRBJ2-7|-|TRBV20-1|-
TGCAGTGCTCCGCTTCTAGGAGGGCAGTACTTC
CSAPLLGGQYF
>TRBJ2-5|-|TRBV7-9|-
TGTGCCAGCAGCCTCACAGAGACCCAGTACTTC
CASSLTETQYF
>TRBJ2-7|-|TRBV7-2|-
TGTGCCAGCAGCTTTACGGCCCTGAGCCACGAGCAGTACTTC
CASSFTALSHEQYF